Listed here is a single TCR beta chain. The target antigen is unknown. The entry originates in a study of OX40 agonist ivuxolimab in advanced cancers. With 2 bases removed from V and 6 bases from J, the gap between germline ends came to 8 bases. Germline V gives CDR1 SGHRS, CDR2 YFSETQ. CDR3 length equals 12 residues. Patients were excluded for autoimmune disease history or systemic immunosuppression. Here immunoSEQ multiplex PCR was the method, and the copy in TCRdb shows in-frame clones only, minus some. This sample has approximately 65,000 clones, with 89% found just once. Study results and limitations: Some patients who did not respond also had low normalized T-cell clonal expansion.

The chain joins TRBV5-1 to TRBJ1-2, with D possibly TRBD1 on 6 matching bases. Sequencing used CD4+ or CD8+ T cells sorted from blood, obtained in a trial of the OX40 agonist ivuxolimab. This TCR was recovered from an adult with an advanced solid tumor such as melanoma, head and neck, liver or kidney cancer. The CDR3 loop reads CASSFAGDGYTF. DNA for the CDR3: TGCGCCAGCAGCTTCGCAGGGGATGGCTACACCTTC.